What follows describes a single T cell receptor beta chain. As yet, its antigen is unknown. This record belongs to a study of cytomegalovirus exposure and HLA in healthy donors. Overall study context: A prior analysis found 117 million unique TCR beta sequences from about 179 million T cells. General observations from the study: Prediction of most subjects' HLA-A and HLA-B alleles by TCR beta sequences was reportedly accurate. In a later analysis, across HLA loci, associated TCR counts were highest for DRB1, lowest for HLA-C. Among TCR beta chains of equal frequency, HLA-associated ones were more clonally expanded in a later analysis.

PCR involved 60 Vbeta and 13 Jbeta primers. Clones were read by immunoSEQ multiplex PCR, and TCRdb kept only the in-frame ones, dropping some. The table has more than 95,000 clones, roughly 85% seen once. Trimming took 2 bases from V and 3 from J, leaving 10 bases between them. Germline CDR1 is MDHEN and CDR2 is SYDVKM. This CDR3 is 14 amino acids long. This receptor was obtained from a woman between 40 and 55 years old in good health and CMV-seropositive. Sequencing was done on a sample of PBMCs. The V gene is TRBV28, the J gene TRBJ1-2, with D perhaps TRBD1 (5 bases). The CDR3 nucleotides are TGTGCCAGCAGTTTACGTGCAGGGTACTATGGCTACACCTTC. It translates to CASSLRAGYYGYTF.